These 18 T cell receptor beta chains were all obtained from the same sample, sequenced in a study of CD8+ T cells in alopecia areata. As for treatment: oral pan-JAK inhibitor, 5-10 mg twice daily. cDNA reverse transcribed from extracted RNA served as the sequencing template. The data were produced by immunoSEQ multiplex PCR, yet TCRdb's version contains in-frame clones alone and is incomplete. The table records roughly 120,000 clones, more than 45% of them present only once. The source was CD4+ T cells sorted from blood, collected at week 4, from a patient treated with tofacitinib. These receptors all come from a human donor with alopecia areata.

The chain employs TRBV2 and TRBJ2-1, with 15 bases lining up with TRBD2. The junction had 4 bases not matched to a gene; V was cut back by 6 bases and J by 7 bases. Germline CDR1 is SNHLY and CDR2 is FYNNEI. The CDR3 loop spans 15 amino acids. The CDR3 is CASRYGLAGGNEQFF. The CDR3 bases are TGTGCCAGCAGATATGGACTAGCGGGGGGGAATGAGCAGTTCTTC.

This clone is a singleton in its sample. V usage is TRBV5-4 and J usage is TRBJ2-3; the D gene is possibly TRBD1 (6 bases). CDR1 SGHNT and CDR2 YYREEE come from the germline V gene (reference sequence). The CDR3 extends over 15 amino acids. The V end lost 2 bases, the J end lost 1 base, and 11 bases lay between the germline ends. CDR3 coding DNA: TGTGCCAGCAGCTTCCAGGGGAGTGGCACAGATACGCAGTATTTT. Translation: CASSFQGSGTDTQYF.

The genes are TRBV25-1 and TRBJ2-7, with 9 bases aligning to TRBD1. The CDR3 extends over 16 amino acids. The germline V gene has CDR1 MGHDK and CDR2 SYGVNS. V trimming: 4 bases; J trimming: 3 bases; junction bases outside the gene matches: 10. The CDR3 region is CASSALFTGGVYEQYF. CDR3 sequence (DNA): TGTGCCAGCAGTGCCTTGTTTACAGGGGGCGTCTACGAGCAGTACTTC.

This chain connects TRBV29-1 to TRBJ2-4, with D maybe TRBD2 (7 bases). Germline values: CDR1 SQVTM, CDR2 ANQGSEA. The CDR3 has 13 amino acids. V lost 3 bases, J lost 5 bases, and 11 bases lay in between. The CDR3 coding sequence is TGCAGCGTTGACTGGCGGGGGCAAAACATTCAGTACTTC. Protein: CSVDWRGQNIQYF.

This chain connects TRBV7-9 to TRBJ2-7; TRBD2 might be the D (6 bases). Between the trimmed V and J ends, which lost 4 bases and 4 bases, there was a span of 14 bases. Germline-derived CDR1 and CDR2 are SEHNR and FQNEAQ (reference sequence). This CDR3 is 14 amino acids long. CDR3 region: CASSWGDLLYEQYF. DNA of the CDR3: TGTGCCAGCAGCTGGGGGGACTTGCTTTACGAGCAGTACTTC. Combining the CDR3 with reference TRBV7-9 and TRBJ2-7 gives the whole variable domain DTGVSQNPRHKITKRGQNVTFRCDPISEHNRLYWYRQTLGQGPEFLTYFQNEAQLEKSRLLSDRFSAERPKGSFSTLEIQRTEQGDSAMYLCASSWGDLLYEQYFGPGTRLTVT.

The chain couples TRBV2 to TRBJ1-3; D is possibly TRBD1 (5 bases). The CDR3 sequence is 15 residues long. The V end was cut by 2 bases, the J end by 4 bases, with 12 bases between. Germline V gene lookup returns CDR1 SNHLY and CDR2 FYNNEI. CDR3: CASSELGVKGNTIYF. In nucleotides, the CDR3 is TGTGCCAGCAGTGAACTGGGGGTAAAGGGAAACACCATATATTTT. The entire variable domain, with the rest obtained from reference TRBV2 and TRBJ1-3, is as follows: EPEVTQTPSHQVTQMGQEVILRCVPISNHLYFYWYRQILGQKVEFLVSFYNNEISEKSEIFDDQFSVERPDGSNFTLKIRSTKLEDSAMYFCASSELGVKGNTIYFGEGSWLTVV.

Only a few counts were recorded for this clone. This sequence joins TRBV19 and TRBJ2-2, with a possible D match to TRBD2 (5 bases). The CDR3 extends over 15 amino acids. Trimming removed 5 bases from V and 0 bases from J, with 10 bases in between. Germline V lookup: CDR1 LNHDA, CDR2 SQIVND (reference sequence). The CDR3 sequence: CASSRGGANTGELFF. The CDR3 region has the DNA TGTGCCAGTAGTCGAGGAGGAGCGAACACCGGGGAGCTGTTTTTT.

This clone was found a few times. The DNA for the CDR3 is TGTGCCAGCAGCCCTCGCTTCCTCCCAGAAGGAAATGAAAAACTGTTTTTT. This encodes CASSPRFLPEGNEKLFF. The chain employs TRBV7-9 and TRBJ1-4; no firm D call. The V end was cut by 5 bases, the J end by 5 bases, with 21 bases between. CDR1 and CDR2 from the germline V gene are SEHNR and FQNEAQ (reference sequence). The CDR3 sequence is 17 residues long.

The V gene is TRBV6-4, the J gene TRBJ1-2, with D uncertain. Germline assignment: CDR1 MRHNA and CDR2 SNTAGT. The CDR3 consists of 11 residues. Trimming pared 6 bases from V and 11 bases from J, leaving 13 bases between. In nucleotides, the CDR3 is TGTGCCAGCAGGGAAGTATCACGGTACACCTTC. The encoded protein is CASREVSRYTF.

The rearrangement uses TRBV4-1 and TRBJ2-1; D is perhaps TRBD1 (6 bases). Germline V CDR1 and CDR2: MGHRA, YSYEKL. V lost 1 base, J lost 9 bases, and 16 bases lay in between. The CDR3 sequence is 15 residues long. The CDR3 DNA is TGCGCCAGCAGCCAAGCCAATCGTAGGGGGATTGAGCAGTTCTTC. Translating gives CASSQANRRGIEQFF.

V and J are TRBV4-1 and TRBJ2-7; 8 nucleotides match TRBD1. The CDR3 is 17 amino acids. V trimming: 3 bases; J trimming: 0 bases; junction bases outside the gene matches: 10. Germline V lookup: CDR1 MGHRA, CDR2 YSYEKL. Here the CDR3 DNA reads TGCGCCAGCAGCCAGTGGGAGAGGACAGGGCCCTCCTACGAGCAGTACTTC. It is translated as CASSQWERTGPSYEQYF.

The CDR3 loop is CASSSTRDSNTGELFF. The DNA of the CDR3 is TGCGCCAGCAGCTCAACCCGGGACAGTAACACCGGGGAGCTGTTTTTT. J is TRBJ2-2 and V is TRBV4-1, with 7 positions matching TRBD1. The V gene's germline CDR1 is MGHRA and CDR2 YSYEKL. This CDR3 has 16 residues. The junction had 8 bases not matched to a gene; V was cut back by 5 bases and J by 2 bases.

The chain is built from TRBV13 and TRBJ1-2, with D unresolved. V lost 4 bases, J lost 7 bases, and 13 bases lay in between. The CDR3 is made up of 13 amino acids. Germline V gene sequence: CDR1 PRHDT, CDR2 FYEKMQ (reference sequence). CDR3 protein: CASSSRVLGGYTF. DNA for the CDR3: TGTGCCAGCAGCTCTAGGGTCCTTGGTGGCTACACCTTC.

The CDR3 nucleotides read TGTGCCTGGGGGTTGGGGGTGAACACAGATACGCAGTATTTT. Its translation: CAWGLGVNTDTQYF. The chain combines TRBV30 with TRBJ2-3; D may correspond to TRBD1 or TRBD2 (5 bases each). The germline V gene encodes CDR1 GTSNPN and CDR2 SVGIG (reference sequence). V lost 5 bases and J lost 2, with 14 bases in between. The CDR3 loop spans 14 amino acids.

J is TRBJ1-1 and V is TRBV30, with unresolved D. The CDR3 has 14 residues. V was pared by 3 bases and J by 6 bases, with 17 bases between. The germline CDR1 and CDR2 sequences are GTSNPN and SVGIG (reference sequence). CDR3: CAWSRPGDGAEAFF. The DNA of the CDR3 is TGTGCCTGGAGCCGTCCGGGTGACGGCGCTGAAGCTTTCTTT.

This clone was seen a few times. The rearrangement links TRBV6-5 to TRBJ2-7; 9 bases line up with TRBD2. The length of the CDR3 is 15 residues. With V trimmed by 8 bases and J by 5 bases, 13 bases remained unmatched. Germline V gives CDR1 MNHEY, CDR2 SVGAGI. CDR3 bases: TGTGCCAGCCAACCCATGGGACTAGCTTTGAACGAGCAGTACTTC. It specifies CASQPMGLALNEQYF.

The gene calls are TRBV29-1 and TRBJ2-7, with D uncertain. This CDR3 is built from 13 residues. V was trimmed by 4 bases and J by 5 bases, leaving 15 bases between them. CDR1 is SQVTM, CDR2 ANQGSEA, per germline. The CDR3 here is CSVGGRLRDEQYF. The CDR3 DNA sequence: TGCAGCGTTGGAGGCAGGCTCAGAGACGAGCAGTACTTC.

This clone has only a few counts. The chain is built from TRBV7-9 and TRBJ1-2, with no clear D. Germline CDR1 is SEHNR and CDR2 is FQNEAQ (reference sequence). The CDR3 is 13 amino acids. V was cut by 1 base and J by 4 bases, with 7 bases left in between. CDR3 sequence reads: CASSLDTTYGYTF. CDR3 nucleotide sequence: TGTGCCAGCAGCTTAGACACCACCTATGGCTACACCTTC.